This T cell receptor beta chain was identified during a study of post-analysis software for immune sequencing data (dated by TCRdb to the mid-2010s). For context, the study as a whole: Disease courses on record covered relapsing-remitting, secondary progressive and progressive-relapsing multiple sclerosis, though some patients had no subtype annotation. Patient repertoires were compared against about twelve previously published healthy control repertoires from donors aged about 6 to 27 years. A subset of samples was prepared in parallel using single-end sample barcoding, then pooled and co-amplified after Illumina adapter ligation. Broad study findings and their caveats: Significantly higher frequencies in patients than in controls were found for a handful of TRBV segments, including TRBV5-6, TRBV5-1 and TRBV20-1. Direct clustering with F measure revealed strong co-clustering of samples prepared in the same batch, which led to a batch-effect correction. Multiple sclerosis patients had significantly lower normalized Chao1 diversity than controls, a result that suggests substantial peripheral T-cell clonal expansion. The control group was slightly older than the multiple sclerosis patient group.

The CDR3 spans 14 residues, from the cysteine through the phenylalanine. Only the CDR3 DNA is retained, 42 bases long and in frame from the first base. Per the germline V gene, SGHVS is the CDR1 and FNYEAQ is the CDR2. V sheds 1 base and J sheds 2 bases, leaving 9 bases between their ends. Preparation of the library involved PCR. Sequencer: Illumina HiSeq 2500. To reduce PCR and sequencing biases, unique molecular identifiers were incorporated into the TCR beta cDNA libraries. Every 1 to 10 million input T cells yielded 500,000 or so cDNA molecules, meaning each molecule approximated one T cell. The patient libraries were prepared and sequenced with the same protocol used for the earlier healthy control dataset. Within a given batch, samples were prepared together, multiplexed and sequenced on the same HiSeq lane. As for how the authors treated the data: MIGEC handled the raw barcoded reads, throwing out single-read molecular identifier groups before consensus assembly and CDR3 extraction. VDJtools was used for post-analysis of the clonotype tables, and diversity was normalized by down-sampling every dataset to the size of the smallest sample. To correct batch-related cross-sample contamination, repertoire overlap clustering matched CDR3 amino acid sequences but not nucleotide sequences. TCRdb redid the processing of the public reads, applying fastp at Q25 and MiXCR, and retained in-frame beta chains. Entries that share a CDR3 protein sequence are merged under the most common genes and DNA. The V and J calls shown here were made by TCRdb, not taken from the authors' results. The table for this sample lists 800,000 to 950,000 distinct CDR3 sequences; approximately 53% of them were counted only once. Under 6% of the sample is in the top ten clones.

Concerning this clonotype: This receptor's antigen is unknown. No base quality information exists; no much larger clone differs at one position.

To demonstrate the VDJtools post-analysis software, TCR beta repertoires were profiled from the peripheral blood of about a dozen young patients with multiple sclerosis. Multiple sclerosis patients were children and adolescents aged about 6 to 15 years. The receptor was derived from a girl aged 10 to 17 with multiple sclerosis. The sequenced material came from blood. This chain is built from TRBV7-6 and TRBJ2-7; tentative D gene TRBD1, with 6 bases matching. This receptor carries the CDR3 CASSLGPGAYEQYF. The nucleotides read TGTGCCAGCAGCTTAGGGCCAGGGGCCTACGAGCAGTACTTC.